A single sample gave rise to the 12 T cell receptor beta chains below, sequenced in a study of T-cell reconstitution after alpha-beta-depleted transplantation in children. Molecular barcoding with unique molecular identifiers was used for the TCRbeta library. TCRdb reanalysed the PCR reads using MiXCR and keeps one entry per CDR3 protein. This sample has 450,000 to 550,000 distinct CDR3 sequences, with over 9.5% found just once. Material: PBMCs, mostly from graft donor cells, obtained 180 days after TCRalphabeta/CD19-depleted stem cell transplant. These receptors all stem from a female patient under 10 years old who had a stem cell transplant for aplastic anemia, so the T cells may come from the graft donor.

The chain links TRBV6-1 to TRBJ1-5; unclear D gene. V was clipped by 5 bases and J by 5 bases, with 13 bases between them. Looked up from germline, CDR1 is MNHNS and CDR2 is SASEGT. CDR3 length: 14 residues. The CDR3 reads CASSPHKNHQPQHF. The CDR3 nucleotides are TGTGCCAGCAGTCCACATAAGAACCATCAGCCCCAGCATTTT.

This clonotype was recorded many times. The V and J genes are TRBV11-3 and TRBJ2-7; maybe TRBD1 (5 bases). The CDR3 loop spans 14 amino acids. V shed 2 bases and J shed 9 bases, with 17 bases lying between them. Per germline, CDR1 SGHNT and CDR2 YENEEA. The CDR3 loop is CASSLSGPPGVQYV. As DNA, the CDR3 is TGTGCCAGCAGCTTATCAGGGCCCCCTGGGGTGCAGTACGTC.

The chain has TRBV7-2 and TRBJ1-2; 7 bases agree with TRBD1. Per the germline V gene, CDR1 is SGHTA and CDR2 is FQGNSA. The CDR3 has 14 amino acids. V gave up 5 bases and J gave up 8 bases; unmatched junction bases: 11. DNA for the CDR3: TGTGCCAGCAGCCGGGGACAGAGCTATGAAGGCTACACCTTC. Residues: CASSRGQSYEGYTF. The variable domain in full, completed from reference TRBV7-2 and TRBJ1-2, reads GAGVSQSPSNKVTEKGKDVELRCDPISGHTALYWYRQSLGQGLEFLIYFQGNSAPDKSGLPSDRFSAERTGGSVSTLTIQRTQQEDSAVYLCASSRGQSYEGYTFGSGTRLTVV.

In the case of this clonotype: The missing conserved phenylalanine or tryptophan at the end of this CDR3 makes a read error likely. The chain combines TRBV7-2 with TRBJ1-5; D ambiguous. This CDR3 has 14 residues. Between the trimmed V and J ends, which lost 1 base and 3 bases, there was a span of 7 bases. CDR1 and CDR2 from the germline V gene are SGHTA and FQGNSA. The CDR3 nucleotides are TGTGCCAGCAGCTTAGTCAGGAACAATCAGCCCCAGCATTTG. Residues: CASSLVRNNQPQHL.

V gene TRBV12-3 or TRBV12-4 combines with J gene TRBJ2-3, with D unresolved. The germline V and J ends were trimmed by 0 bases and 0 bases, with 7 bases remaining between them. The CDR3 totals 15 residues. CDR3 protein: CASSLAPPSTDTQYF. CDR3 coding DNA: TGTGCCAGCAGTTTAGCCCCCCCAAGCACAGATACGCAGTATTTT.

The table lists this clonotype with a few counts. The V gene is TRBV18, the J gene TRBJ2-1; 11 bases are shared with TRBD2. Trimming took 6 bases from V and 0 from J; bases not matched to a gene: 7. The CDR3 runs 17 residues. Germline V gene data show CDR1 as KGHSH and CDR2 as LQKENI. CDR3 DNA sequence: TGTGCCAGCTCTGACGGGACTAGCGGAAGCTCCTACAATGAGCAGTTCTTC. This encodes CASSDGTSGSSYNEQFF.

The gene calls are TRBV20-1 and TRBJ2-2; 11 nucleotides line up with TRBD1. This CDR3 region has 16 residues. With 2 bases clipped from V and 5 bases from J, the junction kept 7 bases outside the gene matches. The germline V gene encodes CDR1 DFQATT and CDR2 SNEGSKA (reference sequence). CDR3 bases: TGCAGTGCTAGACCTAAAGGACAGGGGGCGACCGGGGAGCTGTTTTTT. As protein: CSARPKGQGATGELFF.

This chain connects TRBV4-3 to TRBJ2-5; tentatively, D is TRBD2 (6 bases). The CDR3 is 16 residues long. CDR1 is LGHNA and CDR2 is YSLEER in the germline V gene. V was shortened by 0 bases and J by 5 bases, with 16 bases between the two germline ends. The DNA for the CDR3 is TGCGCCAGCAGCCAAGATCCCAGGTCTGGGAGGGAGACCCAGTACTTC. Its translation: CASSQDPRSGRETQYF.

A few counts support this clonotype. V is TRBV9 and J is TRBJ2-2; D possibly corresponds to TRBD2 (6 bases). CDR1 is SGDLS and CDR2 is YYNGEE in the germline V gene. The length of the CDR3 is 16 residues. V lost 4 bases to trimming and J lost 0 bases, with 13 bases between them. The CDR3 DNA is TGTGCCAGCAGCCACCCCTTAGCGGCGAACACCGGGGAGCTGTTTTTT. The encoded protein is CASSHPLAANTGELFF. Together with reference TRBV9 and TRBJ2-2, the CDR3 gives the full variable domain: DSGVTQTPKHLITATGQRVTLRCSPRSGDLSVYWYQQSLDQGLQFLIQYYNGEERAKGNILERFSAQQFPDLHSELNLSSLELGDSALYFCASSHPLAANTGELFFGEGSRLTVL.

The chain uses TRBV6-5 and TRBJ2-4; 7 bases match TRBD2. Germline V lookup: CDR1 MNHEY, CDR2 SVGAGI. This CDR3 is built from 12 residues. Trimming took 6 bases from V and 14 from J; bases not matched to a gene: 10. The CDR3 DNA reads TGTGCCAGCAGCCCCAGCGGGACGCGAGAGTACTTC. Residues: CASSPSGTREYF.

This clonotype was seen more than once but under ten times. The V gene is TRBV14, the J gene TRBJ2-5; D is ambiguous. Germline-derived CDR1 and CDR2 are SGHDN and FVKESK. V was clipped by 0 bases and J by 5 bases, with 19 bases between them. The CDR3 length is 17 residues. The CDR3, as DNA: TGTGCCAGCAGCCAAGATGAAGCTAGAACACGTTGGGAGACCCAGTACTTC. Its translation: CASSQDEARTRWETQYF.

This clonotype was found a few times. V gene TRBV28 combines with J gene TRBJ2-7; D unclear. With 7 bases removed from V and 2 bases from J, the gap between germline ends came to 15 bases. The germline gives CDR1 MDHEN, CDR2 SYDVKM. The CDR3 totals 14 residues. CDR3 DNA sequence: TGTGCCAGCATCCCCGCTTCACTCCCCTACGAGCAGTACTTC. This translates into CASIPASLPYEQYF. The complete variable domain, with remaining parts taken from reference TRBV28 and TRBJ2-7, reads DVKVTQSSRYLVKRTGEKVFLECVQDMDHENMFWYRQDPGLGLRLIYFSYDVKMKEKGDIPEGYSVSREKKERFSLILESASTNQTSMYLCASIPASLPYEQYFGPGTRLTVT.